This passage covers 18 T cell receptor beta chains from one sample sequenced in a study of blood T cell repertoires in COVID-19. Sequenced by immunoSEQ multiplex PCR; TCRdb stores in-frame clones only, minus some. The sample shows over 200,000 clones, 80% to 90% of them seen only once. The source material was peripheral blood. The receptor source for this set is a man aged 18 to 30 with active or convalescent COVID-19.

The chain is built from TRBV7-6 and TRBJ2-5, with TRBD2 as a possible D gene (7 bases). The V and J ends lost 2 bases and 5 bases respectively, with 12 bases between them. Germline CDR1 SGHVS, CDR2 FNYEAQ. The CDR3 extends over 14 amino acids. Written as DNA, the CDR3 is TGTGCCAGCAGCTTACAGGGAGGGGGGGAGACCCAGTACTTC. It yields the protein CASSLQGGGETQYF.

The CDR3 nucleotides are TGTGCCAGCAGCTTGGGGCCCGAATTCTATGGCTACACCTTC. Translation gives CASSLGPEFYGYTF. The genes are TRBV7-2 and TRBJ1-2; possibly TRBD1 for D (5 bases). The CDR3 runs 14 residues. Germline-derived CDR1 and CDR2 are SGHTA and FQGNSA. Trimming left V 3 bases short and J 4 bases short, with 12 bases between.

Note on this clone: One junction end disagrees with the germline gene, perhaps due to a read error. The rearrangement links TRBV6-1 to TRBJ1-3; unclear D gene. The CDR3 runs 12 residues. Per germline, CDR1 MNHNS and CDR2 SASEGT. The CDR3 DNA sequence: TGTGCCAGCAGTGACGTTGGACTCATAAGGGATTTT. As protein: CASSDVGLIRDF.

This sequence joins TRBV6-5 and TRBJ2-2; 11 positions agree with TRBD1. This CDR3 comprises 14 residues. V was clipped by 6 bases and J by 6 bases; unmatched bases: 3. The germline gives CDR1 MNHEY, CDR2 SVGAGI. DNA for the CDR3: TGTGCCAGCAGAAGGACAGGGGGCCCCGGGGAGCTGTTTTTT. It is translated as CASRRTGGPGELFF.

CDR3 bases: TGTGCCAGCAGCTTGTCGTTCAGGGGGAACATTAATCAGCCCCAGCATTTT. It codes for CASSLSFRGNINQPQHF. The genes are TRBV7-8 and TRBJ1-5; 7 nucleotides line up with TRBD1. Germline V gene data show CDR1 as SGHVS and CDR2 as FQNEAQ. V lost 3 bases and J lost 4; bases outside the gene matches: 12. The CDR3 is made up of 17 amino acids.

The chain is built from TRBV7-9 and TRBJ2-7, with D possibly TRBD2 on 6 matching bases. Trimming removed 5 bases at V and 12 bases at J, with 20 bases between. This CDR3 is 13 amino acids long. Germline V lookup: CDR1 SEHNR, CDR2 FQNEAQ (reference sequence). CDR3 amino acids: CASSPGLSTTPYF. In nucleotides, the CDR3 is TGTGCCAGCAGCCCGGGACTGAGTACGACGCCGTACTTC.

The V and J genes are TRBV5-1 and TRBJ1-1, with 11 bases that match TRBD1. The V gene end was trimmed by 3 bases and the J gene end by 5 bases; junction bases not matched to a gene: 15. The CDR3 runs 18 residues. The germline CDR1 and CDR2 sequences are SGHRS and YFSETQ. The CDR3: CASSSLMSGTGGRTEAFF. The CDR3, as DNA: TGCGCCAGCAGCTCACTTATGTCCGGGACAGGGGGTCGGACTGAAGCTTTCTTT.

The DNA of the CDR3 is TGTGCCAGCAGCTTCGGGCAGGGGGGCCCTTTAACTAATGAAAAACTGTTTTTT. Translated: CASSFGQGGPLTNEKLFF. J is TRBJ1-4 and V is TRBV5-5; 7 nucleotides line up with TRBD1. Germline trimming cut 2 bases from V and 1 base from J; bases unmatched to any gene: 11. The CDR3 is 18 amino acids. Per the germline V gene, CDR1 is SGHKS and CDR2 is YYEKEE (reference sequence).

The chain couples TRBV28 to TRBJ1-2, with a tentative D call TRBD1 (5 bases). Germline V gene lookup returns CDR1 MDHEN and CDR2 SYDVKM. The CDR3 consists of 16 residues. V was shortened by 5 bases and J by 2 bases, with 18 bases between the two germline ends. This CDR3 reads CASSTPSFDSNYGYTF. The CDR3 DNA reads TGTGCCAGCAGTACCCCCTCCTTCGACAGCAACTATGGCTACACCTTC.

The sample holds a few counts of this clone. The V gene is TRBV24-1, the J gene TRBJ1-5; no firm D call. Trimming pared 4 bases from V and 8 bases from J, leaving 17 bases between. This CDR3 has 15 residues. Germline V CDR1 and CDR2: KGHDR, SFDVKD. CDR3 bases: TGTGCCACCAGTGACCGCACCGCTCCGGCGGAGCCCCAGCATTTT. Translating it yields CATSDRTAPAEPQHF.

This clone was detected a few times. The chain combines TRBV2 with TRBJ1-5; D might be TRBD1 (6 bases). The CDR3 has 14 amino acids. The V end was cut by 4 bases, the J end by 5 bases, with 12 bases between. In germline, CDR1 is SNHLY, CDR2 FYNNEI. The CDR3 loop reads CASSGGQWDQPQHF. Written as DNA, the CDR3 is TGTGCCAGCAGTGGGGGGCAGTGGGATCAGCCCCAGCATTTT.

The chain employs TRBV6-1 and TRBJ1-2; 9 nucleotides align to TRBD1. J lost 1 base, V lost 6 bases, and 9 bases had no gene match. The germline gives CDR1 MNHNS, CDR2 SASEGT. CDR3 size: 16 residues. As DNA, the CDR3 is TGTGCCAGCAGGGAAACGGGGACAGGGCATAACTATGGCTACACCTTC. Its translation is CASRETGTGHNYGYTF.

The chain recombines TRBV24-1 with TRBJ2-7, with D tentatively TRBD2 (6 bases). Between the trimmed V and J ends, which lost 0 bases and 7 bases, there was a span of 9 bases. The length of the CDR3 is 13 residues. Looked up from germline, CDR1 is KGHDR and CDR2 is SFDVKD. The CDR3 coding sequence is TGTGCCACCAGTGATTTGACCGGGGGAGAGCAGTACTTC. Translated, it gives CATSDLTGGEQYF.

The rearrangement joins TRBV5-1 to TRBJ2-7; the match to TRBD2 covers 10 bases. This CDR3 has 18 amino acids. Germline V gives CDR1 SGHRS, CDR2 YFSETQ. The V and J ends lost 5 bases and 4 bases, in that order; junction bases with no gene match: 18. As DNA, the CDR3 is TGCGCCAGCAGGGCCGGGACAGGCGCCGGGACTAGCGCTTACGAGCAGTACTTC. Translated: CASRAGTGAGTSAYEQYF.

The V and J genes are TRBV20-1 and TRBJ2-7, with unresolved D. Trimming removed 5 bases at V and 3 bases at J, with 5 bases between. CDR3 size: 10 residues. The germline V gene encodes CDR1 DFQATT and CDR2 SNEGSKA (reference sequence). The CDR3 is CSAPNYEQYF. CDR3 nucleotide sequence: TGCAGTGCTCCCAACTACGAGCAGTACTTC.

The J gene is TRBJ2-5, the V gene TRBV2; 8 bases agree with TRBD2. Germline CDR1 is SNHLY and CDR2 is FYNNEI. The length of the CDR3 is 14 residues. The trim removed 4 bases at V and 3 bases at J, leaving 4 bases unmatched. CDR3 loop: CASSALGGEETQYF. The CDR3 region has the DNA TGTGCCAGCAGTGCCCTCGGGGGGGAAGAGACCCAGTACTTC.

The chain has TRBV10-3 and TRBJ1-2, with TRBD1 identical over 10 bases. The germline V gene has CDR1 ENHRY and CDR2 SYGVKD. V lost 4 bases to trimming and J lost 5 bases; unmatched junction nucleotides: 4. CDR3 length: 14 amino acids. CDR3 sequence (DNA): TGTGCCATCAGTGGACAGGGGGCGGAGTATGGCTACACCTTC. Encoded protein: CAISGQGAEYGYTF.

This clone was observed a few times. This chain connects TRBV4-2 to TRBJ1-2; the D is unclear. Germline CDR1 reads LGHNA; CDR2 reads YNFKEQ. This CDR3 comprises 14 residues. Trimming took 0 bases from V and 2 from J, leaving 7 bases between them. The CDR3 loop reads CASSQDRGNYGYTF. The CDR3 nucleotides are TGTGCCAGCAGCCAAGACCGAGGGAACTATGGCTACACCTTC.